This T cell receptor (beta chain) emerged from a study of blood T cell repertoires in COVID-19. Study in general: Whether acute or convalescent, the COVID-19 samples came from the United States, Italy and Spain. In each case, the material was cDNA or gDNA derived from T cells, B-cell-depleted T cells, or PBMCs.

Here immunoSEQ multiplex PCR was the method, and the copy in TCRdb shows in-frame clones only, minus some. This sample has some 200,000 clones, with more than 75% found just once. The V gene lost 6 bases and the J gene lost 5 bases, with 14 bases spanning the gap. This CDR3 comprises 14 residues. Germline CDR1 reads MNHNY; CDR2 reads SVGAGI (reference sequence). The chain uses TRBV6-6 and TRBJ1-5, with D unresolved. The TCR was taken from a man aged 40-49 years with active or convalescent COVID-19. The sequencing input was peripheral blood. The chain's CDR3 is CASREGSTDQPQHF. CDR3 nucleotide sequence: TGTGCCAGCAGGGAGGGCAGTACCGATCAGCCCCAGCATTTT.